This TCR beta chain was identified in a study of T cell changes during pregnancy in multiple sclerosis. The V gene end was trimmed by 4 bases and the J gene end by 4 bases; junction bases not matched to a gene: 9. This CDR3 comprises 17 residues. Germline-derived CDR1 and CDR2 are SGHNT and YYREEE (reference sequence). Method: immunoSEQ multiplex PCR; TCRdb's copy keeps in-frame clones and lacks some. Of around 80,000 clones listed, under 95% are singletons. This clone occurred once. The clonotype was recovered from a female donor with multiple sclerosis, enrolled in a pregnancy study. The chain couples TRBV5-4 to TRBJ2-2, with 11 bases fitting TRBD2. This sample comprised peripheral blood, obtained before pregnancy. Here the CDR3 DNA reads TGTGCCAGCAGCAGGCCTAGCGGGGGGCGACGCACCGGGGAGCTGTTTTTT. This codes for CASSRPSGGRRTGELFF. Complete variable domain (other parts from reference TRBV5-4 and TRBJ2-2): ETGVTQSPTHLIKTRGQQVTLRCSSQSGHNTVSWYQQALGQGPQFIFQYYREEENGRGNFPPRFSGLQFPNYSSELNVNALELDDSALYLCASSRPSGGRRTGELFFGEGSRLTVL.